This T cell receptor (beta chain) stems from a study of shared clonotypes between healthy human individuals. The V gene's germline CDR1 is SGHDT and CDR2 YYEEEE. This CDR3 is 13 amino acids long. V was cut by 1 base and J by 3 bases, with 7 bases left in between. Recent acute infections and vaccinations were absent in the healthy HIV-negative adult donors. Several immunoSEQ plates held equal portions of the genomic DNA taken from each subset. Profiled with immunoSEQ multiplex PCR; TCRdb holds only in-frame clones, not every one. The sample yields about 2 million clones, around 95% seen once. The rearrangement uses TRBV5-6 and TRBJ2-5; possible D gene TRBD1, 5 bases. The clonotype originates from a man in his late teens or twenties in good health. Sequenced material: naive CD4+ T cells sorted from blood. Subset of the sample: CD45RA+ positively selected. CDR3 bases: TGTGCCAGCAGCTTGACACAGGAAGAGACCCAGTACTTC. This encodes CASSLTQEETQYF.